The 27 T cell receptor beta chains below all came from one sample that was sequenced in a study of CD8 T cells in Susac syndrome. With random hexamers, reverse transcription was performed on roughly 0.5 to 1 ug of RNA. From the immunoSEQ multiplex PCR reads, TCRdb called clonotypes with MiXCR, one entry per CDR3 protein. The sample has 160,000 or so distinct CDR3 sequences, 94% seen once. Material for sequencing was CD4+ T cells from PBMCs. The source of these receptors is a human donor with Susac syndrome.

The chain uses TRBV6-6 and TRBJ2-2; maybe TRBD1 (6 bases). Per the germline V gene, CDR1 is MNHNY and CDR2 is SVGAGI (reference sequence). The V and J ends lost 5 bases and 14 bases respectively, with 15 bases between them. This CDR3 is 12 amino acids long. The CDR3 sequence is CASSKTTGYLFF. The CDR3 region has the DNA TGTGCCAGCAGTAAGACTACAGGGTACCTGTTTTTT.

The CDR3 spells CASSLSFAGGYTF. The DNA of the CDR3 is TGTGCCAGCAGTTTATCGTTCGCAGGTGGCTACACCTTC. The chain carries TRBV12-3 or TRBV12-4 and TRBJ1-2; the D is unclear. This CDR3 spans 13 amino acids. Between the trimmed V and J ends, which lost 2 bases and 7 bases, there was a span of 11 bases.

This clonotype was seen just once. V usage is TRBV6-5 and J usage is TRBJ2-7; D is ambiguous. The ends were cut back, 0 bases at V and 3 bases at J, with 6 bases in the middle. CDR1 is MNHEY, CDR2 SVGAGI, per germline. The CDR3 spans 13 residues. The CDR3 DNA reads TGTGCCAGCAGTTACTCGACCGGCTACGAGCAGTACTTC. Its protein is CASSYSTGYEQYF.

The chain joins TRBV7-2 to TRBJ2-7; TRBD2 aligns across 11 bases. V trimming: 0 bases; J trimming: 1 base; junction bases outside the gene matches: 8. This CDR3 is built from 18 residues. Germline assignment: CDR1 SGHTA and CDR2 FQGNSA. CDR3 bases: TGTGCCAGCAGCTTAGCGCGGCTAGCGGGGGGTCGATCCTACGAGCAGTACTTC. Residues: CASSLARLAGGRSYEQYF.

V gene TRBV27 combines with J gene TRBJ2-7, with TRBD2 identical over 9 bases. Germline trimming cut 5 bases from V and 7 bases from J; bases unmatched to any gene: 12. CDR3 size: 15 residues. Germline assignment: CDR1 MNHEY and CDR2 SMNVEV (reference sequence). DNA for the CDR3: TGTGCCAGCAGTATTTCCAGCGGGGGGCCAAAGGAGCAGTACTTC. Its protein product is CASSISSGGPKEQYF.

V gene TRBV20-1 combines with J gene TRBJ2-7; D ambiguous. The germline V and J ends were trimmed by 3 bases and 5 bases, with 11 bases remaining between them. The CDR3 has 12 residues. CDR1 and CDR2 from the germline V gene are DFQATT and SNEGSKA (reference sequence). The CDR3 reads CSARGLFDEQYF. The CDR3 bases are TGCAGTGCTAGGGGTCTATTTGACGAGCAGTACTTC.

This chain's CDR3 is CASSSIWEDRGIYGYTF. In DNA, the CDR3 is TGTGCCAGCAGCTCCATTTGGGAGGATAGAGGGATCTATGGCTACACCTTC. The gene calls are TRBV5-6 and TRBJ1-2; D is unclear. This CDR3 spans 17 amino acids. The V end was cut by 3 bases, the J end by 4 bases, with 22 bases between. Germline V CDR1 and CDR2: SGHDT, YYEEEE.

This clonotype was counted only a few times. The rearrangement uses TRBV20-1 and TRBJ2-3; unclear D gene. This CDR3 has 13 residues. V dropped 3 bases and J dropped 0 bases, with 7 bases sitting between them. Germline V lookup: CDR1 DFQATT, CDR2 SNEGSKA (reference sequence). The CDR3 here is CSARDRSTDTQYF. The CDR3 DNA sequence: TGCAGTGCTAGGGACCGTAGCACAGATACGCAGTATTTT.

The genes are TRBV12-3 or TRBV12-4 and TRBJ2-5, with TRBD2 matching 10 bases. J gave up 11 bases and V 1 base, and 10 bases lay outside the gene matches. This CDR3 contains 15 residues. The CDR3 loop reads CASSLGLAGAGRQYF. The CDR3, as DNA: TGTGCCAGCAGTTTAGGACTAGCGGGCGCCGGGAGGCAGTACTTC.

The chain combines TRBV6-5 with TRBJ1-1; D not resolved. This CDR3 region has 13 residues. The V gene lost 6 bases and the J gene lost 0 bases, with 8 bases spanning the gap. CDR1 MNHEY and CDR2 SVGAGI come from the germline V gene. The CDR3 loop is CASRETLNTEAFF. CDR3 coding DNA: TGTGCCAGCAGGGAAACACTGAACACTGAAGCTTTCTTT.

The V gene is TRBV6-5, the J gene TRBJ2-1, with D possibly matching TRBD2 (6 bases). CDR1 is MNHEY and CDR2 is SVGAGI in the germline V gene. This CDR3 is built from 13 residues. V lost 2 bases and J lost 6, with 8 bases in between. The CDR3: CASSYPGGNEQFF. CDR3 coding DNA: TGTGCCAGCAGTTACCCCGGGGGCAATGAGCAGTTCTTC.

This clonotype was seen once. V and J are TRBV7-9 and TRBJ2-6; D ambiguous. The CDR3 sequence is 17 residues long. The germline V gene has CDR1 SEHNR and CDR2 FQNEAQ (reference sequence). V was trimmed by 2 bases and J by 0 bases, leaving 11 bases between them. Written as DNA, the CDR3 is TGTGCCAGCAGCTTAATGTACCAGTCCTCTGGGGCCAACGTCCTGACTTTC. It codes for CASSLMYQSSGANVLTF.

This clonotype turned up a few times. In DNA, the CDR3 is TGTGCCAGCAGCCCTGCAGGGGGCGGTAGTCAGCCCCAGCATTTT. It specifies CASSPAGGGSQPQHF. The chain couples TRBV7-2 to TRBJ1-5; TRBD1 matches at 8 bases. The V segment lost 5 bases and the J segment 6 bases; nucleotides outside the gene matches: 9. In germline, CDR1 is SGHTA, CDR2 FQGNSA. This CDR3 has 15 residues. Full variable domain (rest looked up from reference TRBV7-2 and TRBJ1-5): GAGVSQSPSNKVTEKGKDVELRCDPISGHTALYWYRQSLGQGLEFLIYFQGNSAPDKSGLPSDRFSAERTGGSVSTLTIQRTQQEDSAVYLCASSPAGGGSQPQHFGDGTRLSIL.

The chain has TRBV20-1 and TRBJ1-5; tentative D call: TRBD1 (6 bases). The CDR3 has 16 amino acids. Germline CDR1 DFQATT, CDR2 SNEGSKA (reference sequence). V lost 5 bases, J lost 5 bases, and 22 bases lay in between. The CDR3 is CSAGPGGGGADQPQHF. Written as DNA, the CDR3 is TGCAGTGCTGGACCGGGGGGCGGGGGAGCCGATCAGCCCCAGCATTTT.

This clonotype has only one observation. The V call is TRBV5-1, the J call TRBJ2-3; the D gene could be TRBD1 or TRBD2 (5 bases each). Germline V CDR1 and CDR2: SGHRS, YFSETQ. Deletions cut 4 bases from V and 8 bases from J, with 29 bases between. The CDR3 is made up of 18 amino acids. The CDR3: CASSRGPRGRSGPVTQYF. The CDR3 bases are TGCGCCAGCAGCAGGGGCCCTAGGGGCCGCAGCGGCCCCGTTACGCAGTATTTT.

The rearrangement links TRBV29-1 to TRBJ1-2; D may be TRBD1 (5 bases). CDR1 and CDR2 (germline): SQVTM, ANQGSEA. The length of the CDR3 is 11 residues. V shed 3 bases and J shed 8 bases, with 10 bases lying between them. The CDR3 protein is CSVDYGAGYTF. The CDR3 DNA reads TGCAGCGTTGACTACGGGGCAGGCTACACCTTC.

This sequence joins TRBV4-2 and TRBJ2-3, with TRBD2 matching 11 bases. The CDR3 runs to 17 residues. J was trimmed by 6 bases and V by 1 base; bases with no gene match: 9. Germline V gene sequence: CDR1 LGHNA, CDR2 YNFKEQ. The CDR3 DNA reads TGTGCCAGCAGCCAAGCGACTAGCGGGGACCTTCAGGATACGCAGTATTTT. Its translation: CASSQATSGDLQDTQYF.

The rearrangement joins TRBV6-5 to TRBJ1-5, with D tentatively TRBD1 (6 bases). Per the germline V gene, CDR1 is MNHEY and CDR2 is SVGAGI. There are 13 residues in the CDR3. The ends were cut back, 7 bases at V and 3 bases at J, with 10 bases in the middle. The CDR3, as DNA: TGTGCCAGCAAGAGGACAGACAATCAGCCCCAGCATTTT. Amino acid sequence: CASKRTDNQPQHF.

V and J are TRBV9 and TRBJ2-2; unclear D gene. Germline V lookup: CDR1 SGDLS, CDR2 YYNGEE. CDR3 length equals 14 residues. Trimming cost V 2 bases and J 3 bases, with 8 bases left between them. The CDR3 protein is CASSVMPDTGELFF. The CDR3 coding sequence is TGTGCCAGCAGCGTGATGCCGGACACCGGGGAGCTGTTTTTT.

The gene calls are TRBV12-3 or TRBV12-4 and TRBJ1-1, with D possibly matching TRBD1 (5 bases). V was pared by 5 bases and J by 7 bases, with 8 bases between. The CDR3 spans 11 residues. CDR3 DNA: TGTGCCAGCAGTCGACAGATTGAAGCTTTCTTT. This codes for CASSRQIEAFF.

The chain combines TRBV5-4 with TRBJ2-7; D call uncertain. The CDR3 is made up of 15 amino acids. The germline gives CDR1 SGHNT, CDR2 YYREEE (reference sequence). V was clipped by 3 bases and J by 0 bases, with 13 bases between them. The CDR3 spells CASSSGSELSYEQYF. In DNA, the CDR3 is TGTGCCAGCAGCTCCGGATCGGAACTCTCCTACGAGCAGTACTTC.

V and J are TRBV14 and TRBJ1-1; no clear D gene. Trimming stripped 1 base from V and 5 bases from J, with 14 bases between. CDR3 length equals 15 residues. Per germline, CDR1 SGHDN and CDR2 FVKESK. This chain's CDR3 is CASSQVKGRRTEAFF. The CDR3 nucleotides are TGTGCCAGCAGCCAAGTGAAAGGGAGGAGGACTGAAGCTTTCTTT.

The genes are TRBV7-2 and TRBJ2-5; TRBD2 matches 16 bases. The CDR3 contains 15 residues. Per germline, CDR1 SGHTA and CDR2 FQGNSA. V lost 5 bases and J lost 5; bases outside the gene matches: 2. The CDR3: CASSMGLAGGETQYF. The CDR3 DNA reads TGTGCCAGCAGCATGGGACTAGCGGGGGGGGAGACCCAGTACTTC. The full variable domain, completed using reference TRBV7-2 and TRBJ2-5, is GAGVSQSPSNKVTEKGKDVELRCDPISGHTALYWYRQSLGQGLEFLIYFQGNSAPDKSGLPSDRFSAERTGGSVSTLTIQRTQQEDSAVYLCASSMGLAGGETQYFGPGTRLLVL.

The rearrangement uses TRBV10-3 and TRBJ2-7, with D perhaps TRBD2 (6 bases). Trimming stripped 2 bases from V and 1 base from J, with 15 bases between. Per germline, CDR1 ENHRY and CDR2 SYGVKD. The CDR3 has 16 amino acids. CDR3 loop: CAISETLSGRSYEQYF. CDR3 in DNA: TGTGCCATCAGTGAGACTCTTAGCGGACGGTCCTACGAGCAGTACTTC.

The rearrangement uses TRBV4-1 and TRBJ2-1; 8 nucleotides agree with TRBD2. Per the germline V gene, CDR1 is MGHRA and CDR2 is YSYEKL. There are 18 residues in the CDR3. Trimming cost V 0 bases and J 4 bases; bases outside gene matches: 11. This CDR3 reads CASSQDRAGGSRYNEQFF. For the CDR3, the DNA is TGCGCCAGCAGCCAAGATCGTGCGGGGGGATCAAGATACAATGAGCAGTTCTTC.

J is TRBJ2-3 and V is TRBV4-1; D possibly corresponds to TRBD2 (5 bases). Germline CDR1 reads MGHRA; CDR2 reads YSYEKL. The CDR3 is made up of 19 amino acids. V was pared by 0 bases and J by 2 bases, with 21 bases between. CDR3 residues: CASSQETGSRLIHTDTQYF. In nucleotides, the CDR3 is TGCGCCAGCAGCCAAGAAACGGGAAGCCGCTTGATCCACACAGATACGCAGTATTTT.

The rearrangement joins TRBV3-1 to TRBJ2-1; D not certain. The CDR3 contains 12 residues. CDR1 is LGHDT and CDR2 is YNNKEL in the germline V gene (reference sequence). Trimming took 0 bases from V and 9 from J, leaving 6 bases between them. CDR3 coding DNA: TGTGCCAGCAGCCAAGATTGGAGTGAGCAGTTCTTC. It yields the protein CASSQDWSEQFF.